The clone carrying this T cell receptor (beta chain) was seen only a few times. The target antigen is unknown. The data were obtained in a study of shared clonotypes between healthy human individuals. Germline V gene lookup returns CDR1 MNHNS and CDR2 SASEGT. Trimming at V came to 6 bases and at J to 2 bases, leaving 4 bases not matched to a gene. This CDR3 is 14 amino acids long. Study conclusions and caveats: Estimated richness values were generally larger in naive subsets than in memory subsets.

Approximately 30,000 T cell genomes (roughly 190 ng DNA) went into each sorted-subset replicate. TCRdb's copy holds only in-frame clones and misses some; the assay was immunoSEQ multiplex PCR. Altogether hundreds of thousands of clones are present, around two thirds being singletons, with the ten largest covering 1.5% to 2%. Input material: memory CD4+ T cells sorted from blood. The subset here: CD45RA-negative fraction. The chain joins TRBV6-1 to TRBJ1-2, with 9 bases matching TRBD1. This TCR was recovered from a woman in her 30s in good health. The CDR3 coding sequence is TGTGCCAGCAGAGCCGGGACAGGGAACTATGGCTACACCTTC. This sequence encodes CASRAGTGNYGYTF.